One and the same sample provided the 25 T cell receptor beta chains below, sequenced in a study of shared clonotypes between healthy human individuals. TCRdb's copy holds only in-frame clones and misses some; the assay was immunoSEQ multiplex PCR. The sample lists 2 million to 3 million clones; approximately 93% were seen once. Material: naive CD4+ T cells from PBMCs. As to subset: CD45RA+ positively selected. Receptor source: a man aged 18-30 years in good health. Some clones in this sample may be carry-over from other donors' samples.

Of note for this clone: This sample includes further DNA sequences coding for the same CDR3. The chain uses TRBV11-2 and TRBJ2-2; no definite D call. Trimming stripped 1 base from V and 8 bases from J, with 5 bases between. The CDR3 is 12 residues long. CDR1 and CDR2 from the germline V gene are SGHAT and FQNNGV. The CDR3 spells CASSLGVGELFF. The CDR3 nucleotides read TGTGCCAGCAGCTTAGGAGTTGGGGAGCTGTTTTTT.

The rearrangement links TRBV29-1 to TRBJ2-5, with TRBD2 as a possible D gene (5 bases). V was shortened by 4 bases and J by 1 base, with 10 bases between the two germline ends. The CDR3 has 13 residues. CDR1 SQVTM and CDR2 ANQGSEA come from the germline V gene. CDR3 protein: CSVGLPLQETQYF. The CDR3 nucleotides are TGCAGCGTTGGACTACCGCTCCAAGAGACCCAGTACTTC.

The V gene is TRBV2, the J gene TRBJ2-3; 8 bases line up with TRBD1. The V gene end was trimmed by 7 bases and the J gene end by 2 bases; junction bases not matched to a gene: 5. The germline V gene has CDR1 SNHLY and CDR2 FYNNEI. The length of the CDR3 is 14 residues. CDR3 in amino acids: CASMRTGFTDTQYF. The CDR3 DNA follows: TGTGCCAGCATGAGGACAGGGTTCACAGATACGCAGTATTTT. Supplemented by reference TRBV2 and TRBJ2-3, the full variable domain reads EPEVTQTPSHQVTQMGQEVILRCVPISNHLYFYWYRQILGQKVEFLVSFYNNEISEKSEIFDDQFSVERPDGSNFTLKIRSTKLEDSAMYFCASMRTGFTDTQYFGPGTRLTVL.

In this sample, this clone turned up a few times. The chain has TRBV28 and TRBJ1-5; no firm D call. Germline loops: CDR1 MDHEN, CDR2 SYDVKM. This CDR3 has 12 amino acids. Trimming stripped 5 bases from V and 3 bases from J, with 5 bases between. DNA for the CDR3: TGTGCCAGCAGTGCGGCCAATCAGCCCCAGCATTTT. Translated, it gives CASSAANQPQHF.

This sequence joins TRBV5-4 and TRBJ2-3; no clear D gene. Deletions cut 5 bases from V and 4 bases from J, with 8 bases between. Germline CDR1 reads SGHNT; CDR2 reads YYREEE (reference sequence). The CDR3 covers 12 residues. The CDR3 nucleotides are TGTGCCAGCAGGAATGACTCAGATACGCAGTATTTT. Residues: CASRNDSDTQYF.

This chain connects TRBV6-5 to TRBJ2-7, with 9 bases lining up with TRBD1. CDR1 is MNHEY and CDR2 is SVGAGI in the germline V gene. The V and J ends lost 5 bases and 4 bases, in that order; junction bases with no gene match: 6. This CDR3 is 14 amino acids long. CDR3 in DNA: TGTGCCAGCAGTCCGCCGACAGGGGGATACGAGCAGTACTTC. Translated: CASSPPTGGYEQYF.

V is TRBV19 and J is TRBJ2-6, with D uncertain. V lost 8 bases and J 0 bases, leaving 8 bases between the germline ends. The CDR3 extends over 14 amino acids. Per the germline V gene, CDR1 is LNHDA and CDR2 is SQIVND (reference sequence). For the CDR3, the DNA is TGTGCCAGTCTTCGAAGCTCTGGGGCCAACGTCCTGACTTTC. This translates into CASLRSSGANVLTF.

The J gene is TRBJ2-3, the V gene TRBV7-9; 7 bases line up with TRBD2. The trim removed 5 bases at V and 4 bases at J, leaving 12 bases unmatched. Germline loops: CDR1 SEHNR, CDR2 FQNEAQ (reference sequence). The CDR3 extends over 16 amino acids. The CDR3, as DNA: TGTGCCAGCAGCCTTACTGGGGGAGGGCCTTCAGATACGCAGTATTTT. As protein: CASSLTGGGPSDTQYF.

The chain carries TRBV4-1 and TRBJ2-5; D is possibly TRBD1 or TRBD2 (6 bases each). CDR1 and CDR2 from the germline V gene are MGHRA and YSYEKL. Trimming pared 5 bases from V and 3 bases from J, leaving 16 bases between. This CDR3 is built from 15 residues. CDR3 residues: CASSGGTINEETQYF. CDR3 coding DNA: TGCGCCAGCAGCGGCGGGACAATTAATGAAGAGACCCAGTACTTC.

The chain links TRBV5-1 to TRBJ1-5; D unclear. The CDR3 contains 13 residues. CDR1 and CDR2 from the germline V gene are SGHRS and YFSETQ. The germline V and J ends were trimmed by 1 base and 4 bases, with 6 bases remaining between them. The chain's CDR3 is CASSLNRNQPQHF. The CDR3 DNA sequence: TGCGCCAGCAGCTTGAACAGAAATCAGCCCCAGCATTTT. Full variable domain (missing parts from reference TRBV5-1 and TRBJ1-5): KAGVTQTPRYLIKTRGQQVTLSCSPISGHRSVSWYQQTPGQGLQFLFEYFSETQRNKGNFPGRFSGRQFSNSRSEMNVSTLELGDSALYLCASSLNRNQPQHFGDGTRLSIL.

This chain links TRBV27 with TRBJ2-7; D unresolved. The CDR3 length is 14 residues. In germline, CDR1 is MNHEY, CDR2 SMNVEV (reference sequence). Trimming cost V 3 bases and J 0 bases, with 9 bases left between them. CDR3 bases: TGTGCCAGCAGTTTCGGAGCTAACTCCTACGAGCAGTACTTC. As protein: CASSFGANSYEQYF.

The CDR3 DNA reads as TGTGCCAGTAGCCTAGGGGGGGCCACTGGAAACACCATATATTTT. This translates into CASSLGGATGNTIYF. The rearrangement joins TRBV19 to TRBJ1-3; tentative D call: TRBD1 (6 bases). Germline CDR1 LNHDA, CDR2 SQIVND (reference sequence). V lost 6 bases, J lost 2 bases, and 14 bases lay in between. The CDR3 contains 15 residues. Together with reference TRBV19 and TRBJ1-3, the CDR3 gives the full variable domain: DGGITQSPKYLFRKEGQNVTLSCEQNLNHDAMYWYRQDPGQGLRLIYYSQIVNDFQKGDIAEGYSVSREKKESFPLTVTSAQKNPTAFYLCASSLGGATGNTIYFGEGSWLTVV.

The table lists this clone with a count of one. This sequence joins TRBV11-1 and TRBJ2-5; D remains ambiguous. The J call may not be correct, given that the DNA end is closer to TRBJ2-7. The CDR3 sequence is 12 residues long. Germline-derived CDR1 and CDR2 are SGHAT and FQDESV (reference sequence). Here the CDR3 DNA reads TGTGCCAGCAGCAACTCCCCCCTCGAGCAGTACTTC. Protein sequence: CASSNSPLEQYF.

The V call is TRBV5-1, the J call TRBJ2-7; 7 bases are shared with TRBD1. CDR3 length: 16 residues. Germline V gives CDR1 SGHRS, CDR2 YFSETQ. The V and J ends lost 4 bases and 4 bases, in that order; junction bases with no gene match: 14. Here the CDR3 reads CASSTRTGAINYEQYF. The CDR3 nucleotides are TGCGCCAGCAGCACCCGTACAGGGGCAATCAATTACGAGCAGTACTTC.

The chain couples TRBV28 to TRBJ2-2; 7 bases fit TRBD1. V gave up 6 bases and J gave up 7 bases; unmatched junction bases: 5. The CDR3 has 13 residues. Germline CDR1 and CDR2: MDHEN and SYDVKM. The CDR3: CASRPTGIGELFF. In DNA, the CDR3 is TGTGCCAGCAGGCCGACAGGGATCGGGGAGCTGTTTTTT.

The chain employs TRBV11-1 and TRBJ1-1; possibly TRBD1 for D (5 bases). Germline V gene sequence: CDR1 SGHAT, CDR2 FQDESV (reference sequence). The V end was cut by 5 bases, the J end by 6 bases, with 19 bases between. This CDR3 is built from 15 residues. The CDR3 region has the DNA TGTGCCAGCAGCCGACAGATCGGACGGGGGTCTGAAGCTTTCTTT. Residues: CASSRQIGRGSEAFF.

The V and J genes are TRBV4-3 and TRBJ2-5; 8 bases line up with TRBD2. This CDR3 region has 16 residues. J lost 5 bases, V lost 0 bases, and 8 bases had no gene match. The germline V gene has CDR1 LGHNA and CDR2 YSLEER. CDR3 residues: CASSQEAGGLGETQYF. CDR3 nucleotide sequence: TGCGCCAGCAGCCAAGAGGCGGGGGGACTGGGGGAGACCCAGTACTTC.

Concerning this clone: Other nucleotide sequences in the sample specify the same CDR3. This chain connects TRBV5-1 to TRBJ2-5; the match to TRBD2 covers 7 bases. Germline CDR1 and CDR2: SGHRS and YFSETQ. Trimming took 2 bases from V and 2 from J; bases not matched to a gene: 3. The CDR3 spans 14 residues. The DNA of the CDR3 is TGCGCCAGCAGCTTCTCTAGCGGACAAGAGACCCAGTACTTC. It specifies CASSFSSGQETQYF.

V and J are TRBV21-1 and TRBJ2-7; TRBD1, the D gene given by the table, was not confirmed from the DNA. TRBV21-1 corresponds to a pseudogene. The CDR3 extends over 12 amino acids. The CDR3 loop is CASSKAGGEQYF. CDR3 coding DNA: TGTGCCAGCAGCAAAGCAGGGGGCGAGCAGTACTTC.

The V gene is TRBV13, the J gene TRBJ2-5, with D possibly being TRBD1 (5 bases). V was shortened by 2 bases and J by 1 base, with 14 bases between the two germline ends. CDR3 length: 16 residues. Germline CDR1 is PRHDT and CDR2 is FYEKMQ (reference sequence). CDR3: CASSLKGFTAQETQYF. Here the CDR3 DNA reads TGTGCCAGCAGCTTAAAGGGGTTTACTGCCCAAGAGACCCAGTACTTC.

This chain joins TRBV20-1 and TRBJ2-1; unclear D gene. This CDR3 region has 11 residues. Per germline, CDR1 DFQATT and CDR2 SNEGSKA (reference sequence). V lost 5 bases and J lost 6, with 8 bases in between. CDR3 DNA sequence: TGCAGTGCTGTCCCCCCCAATGAGCAGTTCTTC. Protein: CSAVPPNEQFF.

As concerns this clone: The identical CDR3 is also encoded by other nucleotide sequences in the sample. This sequence joins TRBV5-1 and TRBJ1-5, with D hard to call. From germline, CDR1 is SGHRS and CDR2 YFSETQ. Between the trimmed V and J ends, which lost 3 bases and 4 bases, there was a span of 8 bases. This CDR3 contains 13 residues. CDR3: CASSSDGNQPQHF. The CDR3 nucleotides read TGCGCCAGCAGCTCGGACGGGAATCAGCCCCAGCATTTT.

Note on this clone: The sample holds other DNA sequences that translate to the same CDR3. The chain recombines TRBV10-3 with TRBJ2-2; 8 bases are a match to TRBD1. There are 16 residues in the CDR3. The J segment lost 0 bases and the V segment lost 0 bases, leaving 0 bases of the junction unmatched. Germline values: CDR1 ENHRY, CDR2 SYGVKD. The CDR3 region is CAISESTGANTGELFF. CDR3 DNA sequence: TGTGCCATCAGTGAGTCGACAGGGGCGAACACCGGGGAGCTGTTTTTT.

The V gene is TRBV18, the J gene TRBJ2-1, with 7 bases matching TRBD1. In germline, CDR1 is KGHSH, CDR2 LQKENI. Trimming took 3 bases from V and 3 from J; bases not matched to a gene: 8. CDR3 length: 16 residues. The CDR3 region is CASSPSGTDHYNEQFF. The CDR3 DNA sequence: TGTGCCAGCTCACCTTCCGGGACAGACCACTACAATGAGCAGTTCTTC.

The V gene is TRBV5-8, the J gene TRBJ2-1; D not resolved. The V end was cut by 0 bases, the J end by 12 bases, with 4 bases between. The CDR3 runs 10 residues. Per the germline V gene, CDR1 is SGHTS and CDR2 is YDEGEE. The CDR3, as DNA: TGTGCCAGCAGCTTGGGCTCGCAGTTCTTC. This gives the protein CASSLGSQFF.